The clone carrying this T cell receptor beta chain came up a few times. This record comes from a study of early T cells in non-severe SARS-CoV-2 infection. MiXCR, run by TCRdb on the 5' RACE reads, gives a single entry per CDR3 protein. The sample contains tens of thousands of distinct CDR3 sequences, 10% to 15% of which appear only once. Germline V gene lookup returns CDR1 MNHNY and CDR2 SVGAGI (reference sequence). V trimming: 0 bases; J trimming: 5 bases; junction bases outside the gene matches: 4. The CDR3 length is 15 residues. The source of this sequence is an adult who was a healthcare worker with PCR-confirmed SARS-CoV-2 infection or an uninfected control (not recorded which). The V call is TRBV6-6, the J call TRBJ2-5; 9 nucleotides agree with TRBD2. Sequencing input: whole blood. The CDR3 DNA reads TGTGCCAGCAGTTACTCGCTAGCGGGGCGGGAGACCCAGTACTTC. Residues: CASSYSLAGRETQYF.